This T cell receptor (beta chain) was observed in a study of T cell responses to AZD1222 COVID-19 vaccine. The overall study: Pooled in the analysis were second doses at about 4 or about 12 weeks.

Findings and caveats of the study: Reportedly, close to half of spike-specific TCRs are directed against unmutated variant regions. Donors were mostly white British, more females; clonal diversity possibly underestimated.

Repertoires were generated with immunoSEQ multiplex PCR, while TCRdb's copy carries only in-frame clones and drops some. This sample has 150,000 to 200,000 clones, with just under 90% found just once. On this clone: The antigen remains undetermined.

The source of this sequence is an adult in good health. This specimen consisted of peripheral blood, obtained on day 0 of AZD1222 vaccination.

CDR3 DNA sequence: TGTGCCAGCAGCCAAACGGACCCCGGTGGAGGCTACACCTTC. Its protein product is CASSQTDPGGGYTF. The chain combines TRBV5-4 with TRBJ1-2; D is undetermined. V was trimmed by 4 bases and J by 8 bases, leaving 18 bases between them. The CDR3 extends over 14 amino acids. Germline loops: CDR1 SGHNT, CDR2 YYREEE (reference sequence).